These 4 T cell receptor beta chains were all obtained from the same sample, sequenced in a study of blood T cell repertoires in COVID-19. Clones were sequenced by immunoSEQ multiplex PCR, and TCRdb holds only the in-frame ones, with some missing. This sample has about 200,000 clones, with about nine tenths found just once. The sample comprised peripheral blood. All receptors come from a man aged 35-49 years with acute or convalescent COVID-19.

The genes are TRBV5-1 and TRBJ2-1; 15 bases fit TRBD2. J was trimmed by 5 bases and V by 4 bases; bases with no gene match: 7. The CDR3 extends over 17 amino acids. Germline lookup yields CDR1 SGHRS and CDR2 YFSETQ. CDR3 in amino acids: CASSQGLAGGPDNEQFF. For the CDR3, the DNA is TGCGCCAGCAGCCAAGGACTAGCGGGGGGGCCGGACAATGAGCAGTTCTTC.

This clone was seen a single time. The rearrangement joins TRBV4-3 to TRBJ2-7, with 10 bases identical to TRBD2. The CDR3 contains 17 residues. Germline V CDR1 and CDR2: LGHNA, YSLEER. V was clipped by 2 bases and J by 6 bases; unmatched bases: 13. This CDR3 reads CASSQMGASGSTGEQYF. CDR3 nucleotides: TGCGCCAGCAGCCAAATGGGAGCTAGCGGGAGTACGGGCGAGCAGTACTTC.

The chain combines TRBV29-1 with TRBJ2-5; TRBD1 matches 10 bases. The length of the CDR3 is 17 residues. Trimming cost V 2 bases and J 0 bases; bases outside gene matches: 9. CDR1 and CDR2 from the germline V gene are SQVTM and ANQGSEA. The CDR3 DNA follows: TGCAGCGTTGAAATTGGGTTGGGACAGGGGTACCAAGAGACCCAGTACTTC. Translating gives CSVEIGLGQGYQETQYF.

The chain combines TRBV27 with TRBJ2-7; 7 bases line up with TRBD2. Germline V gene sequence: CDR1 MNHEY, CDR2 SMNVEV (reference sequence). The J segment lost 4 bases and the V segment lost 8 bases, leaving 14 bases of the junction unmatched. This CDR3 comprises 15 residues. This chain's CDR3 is CASLPSGTTIYEQYF. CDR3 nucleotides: TGTGCCAGCTTACCCTCCGGGACTACCATATACGAGCAGTACTTC.